These 4 T cell receptor beta chains were all obtained from the same sample, sequenced in a study of memory CD4+ T cells and cytomegalovirus serostatus. The repertoire was sequenced with immunoSEQ multiplex PCR; TCRdb's copy has only in-frame clones and lacks some. The sample has 70,000 or so clones, just under 80% seen once. Single viable CD3+CD4+CD8-CD45RO+ cells were sorted as the memory CD4+ T cells. Sequenced sample: memory CD4+ T cells from blood. These receptors originate from an adult in good health and CMV-seropositive.

The rearrangement uses TRBV5-1 and TRBJ2-3; 11 nucleotides agree with TRBD2. J was trimmed by 6 bases and V by 5 bases; bases with no gene match: 11. Per the germline V gene, CDR1 is SGHRS and CDR2 is YFSETQ. The CDR3 has 16 residues. The CDR3 nucleotides are TGCGCCAGCAGTTCCGATCCTAGCGGGGGGCCGGATACGCAGTATTTT. Amino acid sequence: CASSSDPSGGPDTQYF.

The chain has TRBV6-1 and TRBJ1-2; D not resolved. Germline-derived CDR1 and CDR2 are MNHNS and SASEGT. The CDR3 totals 13 residues. The V gene lost 7 bases and the J gene lost 7 bases, with 16 bases spanning the gap. The DNA of the CDR3 is TGTGCCAGCACCGCTACCGGACGTGGTGGCTACACCTTC. This gives the protein CASTATGRGGYTF.

The chain has TRBV7-9 and TRBJ2-5; unclear D gene. The V and J ends lost 4 bases and 3 bases respectively, with 18 bases between them. Germline V CDR1 and CDR2: SEHNR, FQNEAQ (reference sequence). This CDR3 contains 16 residues. CDR3 nucleotide sequence: TGTGCCAGCAGCTCCCCGACCCCATTCGTAGAAGAGACCCAGTACTTC. Its translation is CASSSPTPFVEETQYF.

This clone has just a few counts. This chain joins TRBV18 and TRBJ1-5; 7 nucleotides agree with TRBD1. V lost 4 bases, J lost 2 bases, and 2 bases stayed unmatched. The germline gives CDR1 KGHSH, CDR2 LQKENI. The CDR3 runs to 14 residues. CDR3 sequence (DNA): TGTGCCAGCTCACAAGGACAGGGCAATCAGCCCCAGCATTTT. It codes for CASSQGQGNQPQHF. Supplemented by reference TRBV18 and TRBJ1-5, the full variable domain reads NAGVMQNPRHLVRRRGQEARLRCSPMKGHSHVYWYRQLPEEGLKFMVYLQKENIIDESGMPKERFSAEFPKEGPSILRIQQVVRGDSAAYFCASSQGQGNQPQHFGDGTRLSIL.